This T cell receptor (beta chain) was sequenced during a study of post-analysis software for immune sequencing data. Study information: Relapsing-remitting, secondary progressive and progressive-relapsing courses of multiple sclerosis were included.

The table lists this clonotype with a few counts. No antigen is known for it. Trimming cost V 2 bases and J 3 bases, with 5 bases left between them. The CDR3 runs 13 residues. cDNA libraries for TCR beta contained unique molecular identifiers. MiXCR was run by TCRdb on the PCR reads, yielding one entry per CDR3 protein. The sample has roughly 800,000 distinct CDR3 sequences; roughly 27% are singletons. Study outcomes and limitations: There were roughly 5 TRBV segments more frequent in patients than controls, and TRBV5-6, TRBV5-1 and TRBV20-1 were among them. Diversity measured as normalized Chao1 was significantly lower in multiple sclerosis patients than in controls.

Sequencing used blood. This sequence joins TRBV12-3 or TRBV12-4 and TRBJ1-5; D call uncertain. The receptor's source is a girl aged 10-17 years with multiple sclerosis. The CDR3 coding sequence is TGTGCCAGCAGTTTATGGACCAATCAGCCCCAGCATTTT. Its protein is CASSLWTNQPQHF.